These T cell receptor beta chains were read from a single sample in a study of naive and memory T cell subsets. TCRdb reprocessed the 5' RACE reads via MiXCR and lists one record per CDR3 protein. The sample yields 25,000 to 35,000 distinct CDR3 sequences, over 15% seen once. Source of these receptors: a female donor in good health. CDR3s include the opening cysteine and the closing phenylalanine or tryptophan. Each record gives: D gene, V gene, J gene, clone size, CDR3 DNA, CDR3 protein. D genes are given only for firm matches. Some rows mark clone size as missing; the rest say once, few, many or name a class of expanded clone.

d_call: TRBD2; v_call: TRBV20-1; j_call: TRBJ2-7; clone_size: many; cdr3_nt: TGCAGTGCTAGAGACGAAACAGGGACTAGCGGGGGCTACGAGCAGTACTTC; cdr3_aa: CSARDETGTSGGYEQYF
d_call: -; v_call: TRBV7-9; j_call: TRBJ1-1; clone_size: many; cdr3_nt: TGTGCCAGCAGCCCGACGGCCGGTCGTACTGAAGCTTTCTTT; cdr3_aa: CASSPTAGRTEAFF
d_call: -; v_call: TRBV11-1; j_call: TRBJ2-7; clone_size: -; cdr3_nt: TGTGCCAGCAGCTTCCAGGGGAGCTCCTACGAGCAGTACTTC; cdr3_aa: CASSFQGSSYEQYF
d_call: TRBD1; v_call: TRBV20-1; j_call: TRBJ1-5; clone_size: many; cdr3_nt: TGCAGTGCTAGAGATCCCGGGACAGCTAAGAATCAGCCCCAGCATTTT; cdr3_aa: CSARDPGTAKNQPQHF
d_call: -; v_call: TRBV20-1; j_call: TRBJ2-5; clone_size: few; cdr3_nt: TGCAGTGCTAGAAAGGGGGGCTCGGAGACCCAGTACTTC; cdr3_aa: CSARKGGSETQYF
d_call: TRBD1; v_call: TRBV20-1; j_call: TRBJ1-2; clone_size: few; cdr3_nt: TGCAGTGCTAGAGGACAGGGGTCCCCCTATGGCTACACCTTC; cdr3_aa: CSARGQGSPYGYTF
d_call: TRBD1; v_call: TRBV27; j_call: TRBJ1-2; clone_size: many; cdr3_nt: TGTGCCAGCAGTTTGGGACAGGCGGCGAGGGGCTACACCTTC; cdr3_aa: CASSLGQAARGYTF
d_call: -; v_call: TRBV28; j_call: TRBJ1-1; clone_size: many; cdr3_nt: TGTGCCAGCGTTGCTGCGGCAGGGTTCACTGAAGCTTTCTTT; cdr3_aa: CASVAAAGFTEAFF
d_call: -; v_call: TRBV5-5; j_call: TRBJ1-1; clone_size: -; cdr3_nt: TGTGCCAGCAGCTTGGCCGTAACTGAAGCTTTCTTT; cdr3_aa: CASSLAVTEAFF
d_call: TRBD2; v_call: TRBV29-1; j_call: TRBJ2-3; clone_size: few; cdr3_nt: TGCAGCGTTGAGTTGTTAGCGGGTCGTACAGATACGCAGTATTTT; cdr3_aa: CSVELLAGRTDTQYF
d_call: TRBD2; v_call: TRBV29-1; j_call: TRBJ2-3; clone_size: -; cdr3_nt: TGCAGCGTTGAAGGGCGTTGGGGGGAGGGGGATACGCAGTATTTT; cdr3_aa: CSVEGRWGEGDTQYF
d_call: -; v_call: TRBV29-1; j_call: TRBJ1-2; clone_size: many; cdr3_nt: TGCAGCGTTGAAAGTCAGGGTGGAGGCTACACCTTC; cdr3_aa: CSVESQGGGYTF
d_call: -; v_call: TRBV6-4; j_call: TRBJ2-1; clone_size: many; cdr3_nt: TGTGCCAGCAGTGACTCGACGGACAGCCAACTCAATGAGCAGTTCTTC; cdr3_aa: CASSDSTDSQLNEQFF
d_call: TRBD2; v_call: TRBV15; j_call: TRBJ2-3; clone_size: many; cdr3_nt: TGTGCCACCAGCTCCCGGCTAGCGGGGGGCACAGATACGCAGTATTTT; cdr3_aa: CATSSRLAGGTDTQYF
d_call: TRBD1; v_call: TRBV6-5; j_call: TRBJ1-3; clone_size: few; cdr3_nt: TGTGCCAGCAGTTACTCGAGACAGGGCACTGGAAACACCATATATTTT; cdr3_aa: CASSYSRQGTGNTIYF
d_call: -; v_call: TRBV6-1; j_call: TRBJ2-7; clone_size: -; cdr3_nt: TGTGCCAGCAGAGAAGACCATACTACCTTCTACGAGCAGTACTTC; cdr3_aa: CASREDHTTFYEQYF
d_call: TRBD1; v_call: TRBV6-5; j_call: TRBJ1-1; clone_size: many; cdr3_nt: TGTGCCAGCAGTGGAGGGACAGGTTTCACTGAAGCTTTCTTT; cdr3_aa: CASSGGTGFTEAFF
d_call: -; v_call: TRBV20-1; j_call: TRBJ1-1; clone_size: many; cdr3_nt: TGCAGTGCTAGTTATCCCACTGAAGCTTTCTTT; cdr3_aa: CSASYPTEAFF
d_call: TRBD1; v_call: TRBV29-1; j_call: TRBJ2-3; clone_size: many; cdr3_nt: TGCAGCGGAACAGGGGGTGAGGATACGCAGTATTTT; cdr3_aa: CSGTGGEDTQYF
d_call: -; v_call: TRBV20-1; j_call: TRBJ2-5; clone_size: many; cdr3_nt: TGCAGTGCTAGAGTACCAAGGGAGACCCAGTACTTC; cdr3_aa: CSARVPRETQYF
d_call: -; v_call: TRBV29-1; j_call: TRBJ1-4; clone_size: many; cdr3_nt: TGCAGCGTAAGGGGTGAAAAACTGTTTTTT; cdr3_aa: CSVRGEKLFF
d_call: TRBD1; v_call: TRBV7-2; j_call: TRBJ1-5; clone_size: few; cdr3_nt: TGTGCCAGCAGCTTAGGTTATACAGGGGGGAATCAGCCCCAGCATTTT; cdr3_aa: CASSLGYTGGNQPQHF
d_call: -; v_call: TRBV12-3/TRBV12-4; j_call: TRBJ1-6; clone_size: medium-sized; cdr3_nt: TGTGCCAGTCGAACGGGGGGGATAATTTCACCCCTCCACTTT; cdr3_aa: CASRTGGIISPLHF
d_call: TRBD1; v_call: TRBV28; j_call: TRBJ2-6; clone_size: -; cdr3_nt: TGTGCCAGCACTACCGGGACAGGGCTTAACGGGGCCAACGTCCTGACTTTC; cdr3_aa: CASTTGTGLNGANVLTF
d_call: -; v_call: TRBV6-5; j_call: TRBJ1-6; clone_size: few; cdr3_nt: TGTGCCAGCAGTTACTACATCCCAGAAGAAGGGATGCGATATTCACCCCTCCACTTT; cdr3_aa: CASSYYIPEEGMRYSPLHF
d_call: -; v_call: TRBV20-1; j_call: TRBJ1-1; clone_size: many; cdr3_nt: TGCAGTGCTAGAGGAACAGGGATGAACACTGAAGCTTTCTTT; cdr3_aa: CSARGTGMNTEAFF
d_call: -; v_call: TRBV2; j_call: TRBJ2-5; clone_size: few; cdr3_nt: TGTGCCAGCGAGAGAACCAGGACAGACCAAGAGACCCAGTACTTC; cdr3_aa: CASERTRTDQETQYF
d_call: TRBD2; v_call: TRBV19; j_call: TRBJ2-2; clone_size: -; cdr3_nt: TGTGCCAGTAGTATAATCCGGGGGGTCCCCGGGGAGCTGTTTTTT; cdr3_aa: CASSIIRGVPGELFF
d_call: TRBD1; v_call: TRBV29-1; j_call: TRBJ2-1; clone_size: many; cdr3_nt: TGCAGCGTGACCGGGACAGGGATTGAGCAGTTCTTC; cdr3_aa: CSVTGTGIEQFF
d_call: -; v_call: TRBV29-1; j_call: TRBJ1-2; clone_size: many; cdr3_nt: TGCAGCGTTTCTCCCCGAAACGCCAACTATGGCTACACCTTC; cdr3_aa: CSVSPRNANYGYTF
d_call: -; v_call: TRBV7-6; j_call: TRBJ1-1; clone_size: many; cdr3_nt: TGTGCCAGCAGCCCCGGGACTGCGGAAGCTTTCTTT; cdr3_aa: CASSPGTAEAFF
d_call: TRBD1; v_call: TRBV29-1; j_call: TRBJ1-2; clone_size: many; cdr3_nt: TGCAGCGTTGTAGGGACAGGGGTTTACGGCTACACCTTC; cdr3_aa: CSVVGTGVYGYTF
d_call: TRBD1; v_call: TRBV7-9; j_call: TRBJ1-2; clone_size: -; cdr3_nt: TGTGCCAGCAGCCTTACTCGGACAGGGGGGAATGGCTACAACTTC; cdr3_aa: CASSLTRTGGNGYNF
d_call: TRBD2; v_call: TRBV6-5; j_call: TRBJ2-3; clone_size: -; cdr3_nt: TGTGCCAGCAGTTACGGAGGGAGGGAAGATACGCAGTATTTT; cdr3_aa: CASSYGGREDTQYF
d_call: -; v_call: TRBV7-9; j_call: TRBJ2-7; clone_size: few; cdr3_nt: TGTGCCAGCAGCTCCCAGATGGGGGATTGGTACGAGCAGTACTTC; cdr3_aa: CASSSQMGDWYEQYF
d_call: TRBD1; v_call: TRBV6-5; j_call: TRBJ2-1; clone_size: few; cdr3_nt: TGTGCCAGCAGTTACGGGGGACAGGGCTTCTACAATGAGCAGTTCTTC; cdr3_aa: CASSYGGQGFYNEQFF
d_call: -; v_call: TRBV7-2; j_call: TRBJ1-1; clone_size: -; cdr3_nt: TGTGCCAGCAGCTTAAGTCCGGCGACGAACACTGAAGCTTTCTTT; cdr3_aa: CASSLSPATNTEAFF
d_call: TRBD1; v_call: TRBV9; j_call: TRBJ2-7; clone_size: few; cdr3_nt: TGTGCCAGCAGCTCCGCCGGGACAGGGTTCCACGAGCAGTACTTC; cdr3_aa: CASSSAGTGFHEQYF
d_call: -; v_call: TRBV7-9; j_call: TRBJ2-3; clone_size: -; cdr3_nt: TGTGCCAGCACCCCCGGCCCACCAGATACGCAGTATTTT; cdr3_aa: CASTPGPPDTQYF
d_call: TRBD2; v_call: TRBV20-1; j_call: TRBJ2-5; clone_size: many; cdr3_nt: TGCAGTGCTAGAGGTCGACTAGCGGCGTACCAAGAGACCCAGTACTTC; cdr3_aa: CSARGRLAAYQETQYF
d_call: TRBD2; v_call: TRBV20-1; j_call: TRBJ2-7; clone_size: many; cdr3_nt: TGCAGTGCTAGAGATCGGACTAGCGGAATCTACGAGCAGTACTTC; cdr3_aa: CSARDRTSGIYEQYF
d_call: -; v_call: TRBV6-5; j_call: TRBJ2-1; clone_size: many; cdr3_nt: TGTGCCAGCAGTTACTCAGTGGTCGAGAATGAGCAGTTCTTC; cdr3_aa: CASSYSVVENEQFF
d_call: -; v_call: TRBV29-1; j_call: TRBJ2-3; clone_size: medium-sized; cdr3_nt: TGCAGCGTTGGTTTTCTAGCATCCCCAGATACGCAGTATTTT; cdr3_aa: CSVGFLASPDTQYF
d_call: -; v_call: TRBV6-2/TRBV6-3; j_call: TRBJ2-3; clone_size: -; cdr3_nt: TGTGCCAGCAGTTATCTCCTAGCGACAGATACGCAGTATTTT; cdr3_aa: CASSYLLATDTQYF
d_call: TRBD2; v_call: TRBV29-1; j_call: TRBJ2-1; clone_size: many; cdr3_nt: TGCAGCGTTTTCTTGGGGCTAGCGGGGGAGGATGAGCAGTTCTTC; cdr3_aa: CSVFLGLAGEDEQFF
d_call: -; v_call: TRBV4-2; j_call: TRBJ1-5; clone_size: many; cdr3_nt: TGTGCCAGCAGCTCGACGAACGGAGCTTATAGCAATCAGCCCCAGCATTTT; cdr3_aa: CASSSTNGAYSNQPQHF
d_call: TRBD1; v_call: TRBV5-6; j_call: TRBJ2-7; clone_size: -; cdr3_nt: TGTGCCAGCAGCTCAGCAGGGGGCCGTTGCTCCTACGAGCAGTACTTC; cdr3_aa: CASSSAGGRCSYEQYF